This TCR beta chain comes out of a study of response to subunit inactivated influenza vaccine. Study observations and caveats: The authors suggested that every seasonal influenza vaccination recruits few new T cells.

This clonotype was detected ten times or more. Its antigen is unidentified. This CDR3 contains 11 residues. Losses at the gene ends were 5 bases for V and 12 bases for J; bases not matched to a gene: 7. TCRdb redid the calling of the RT-PCR reads with MiXCR, one entry per CDR3 protein. This repertoire shows approximately 500,000 distinct CDR3 sequences, over 10% found once; its top ten account for less than 15%. This clonotype originated in a middle-aged man who received an inactivated influenza vaccine. The V call is TRBV12-3 or TRBV12-4, the J call TRBJ2-7; TRBD2 matches 7 bases. The sequences come from PBMCs from blood, collected roughly 46 days after vaccination. The CDR3 loop is CASSLGLELYF. In DNA form, the CDR3 reads TGTGCCAGCAGTCTCGGACTAGAACTGTACTTC.